The present TCR beta chain was sequenced within a study of T cell clones after liver transplantation. Study context: As an antigen-independent comparator, third-party-reactive TCRbeta sequences came from pre-transplant mixed lymphocyte reactions. Subjects received no induction therapy and standard immunosuppression until randomization at 12-24 months post-transplant.

Profiling relied on immunoSEQ multiplex PCR, and the TCRdb table lists in-frame clones only, not all of them. Altogether tens of thousands of clones are present, 70% to 90% being singletons, with the ten largest covering less than 3%. Findings and caveats of the study: Compared with third party-reactive sequences, donor-reactive ones declined more, independent of withdrawal success.

This clone was observed a few times. Its target is not known. CD3+CD4+ and CD3+CD8+ cells were FACS-sorted from thawed unstimulated PBMCs. The receptor comes from a human patient who received a liver transplant. A share of the T cells may be of graft donor origin. The sample was CD4+ T cells from blood, taken at the 22-month timepoint.

The CDR3 DNA is TGCGCCAGCAGCAGGACAGGTGTCCTCTCCTACGAGCAGTACTTC. It yields the protein CASSRTGVLSYEQYF. The gene calls are TRBV5-1 and TRBJ2-7; 7 bases map to TRBD1. The CDR3 totals 15 residues. Germline loops: CDR1 SGHRS, CDR2 YFSETQ. Trimming took 4 bases from V and 0 from J; bases not matched to a gene: 7.